This T cell receptor beta chain was found in a study of blood T cell repertoires in COVID-19. Study-wide background: Spain, Italy and the United States supplied samples that represented acute and convalescent COVID-19. Nucleic acid was either cDNA or gDNA, and it came from T cells, B-cell-depleted T cells, or PBMCs.

As handled by the study authors: Estimation of nucleated cell counts relied on the amplification of reference gene primers. Sequencing was performed with immunoSEQ multiplex PCR; in TCRdb, only in-frame clones are kept and a portion is missing. That table is the source of V, J and clone size, and D and trimming were worked out from the DNA. This table holds 250,000 to 300,000 clones, 81% found once. V was trimmed by 5 bases and J by 0 bases, leaving 11 bases between them. The germline V gene encodes CDR1 LNHDA and CDR2 SQIVND (reference sequence). The CDR3 runs to 15 residues. Sequencing used peripheral blood. The chain recombines TRBV19 with TRBJ2-1; D remains ambiguous. This sequence was found in a woman aged 55-69 years with active or convalescent COVID-19. In DNA, the CDR3 is TGTGCCAGTAGTCAAGCACCCTACTCCTACAATGAGCAGTTCTTC. Its translation is CASSQAPYSYNEQFF.